This TCR beta chain was sequenced for a study of cytomegalovirus exposure and HLA in healthy donors. Study-wide results and caveats: An observed cluster of highly shared sequence variants was recorded as a likely sequencing artifact.

Vbeta (60) and Jbeta (13) primers were used in the PCR. Sequenced by immunoSEQ multiplex PCR; TCRdb stores in-frame clones only, minus some. Of roughly 130,000 clones in the sample, just under 85% are singletons; the top ten hold 2.7%. This clone was seen only once. The antigen remains unidentified. Losses at the gene ends were 4 bases for V and 2 bases for J; bases not matched to a gene: 9. The germline gives CDR1 SGDLS, CDR2 YYNGEE. The CDR3 spans 16 residues. The sequence was obtained from a boy between 2 and 10 years old in good health and CMV-seronegative. Sequencing input: PBMCs. The chain uses TRBV9 and TRBJ2-3, with TRBD2 matching over 8 bases. CDR3 in DNA: TGTGCCAGCAGCCCCCGACTAGCGAGCGTCACAGATACGCAGTATTTT. Its protein product is CASSPRLASVTDTQYF. The full variable domain, in which reference TRBV9 and TRBJ2-3 provide the parts outside the CDR3, is DSGVTQTPKHLITATGQRVTLRCSPRSGDLSVYWYQQSLDQGLQFLIQYYNGEERAKGNILERFSAQQFPDLHSELNLSSLELGDSALYFCASSPRLASVTDTQYFGPGTRLTVL.